These T cell receptor beta chains were read from a single sample in a study of T cells in tuberculosis. The method was immunoSEQ multiplex PCR; TCRdb's version includes in-frame clones alone and lacks a portion of them. The table has 25,000 to 35,000 clones, approximately 90% seen once. The sequenced material came from PBMCs. The receptors stem from a donor aged 5-35 years with latent tuberculosis or without tuberculosis infection. Some clones in this sample may be carry-over from other donors' samples. CDR3s include the opening cysteine and the closing phenylalanine or tryptophan. D genes are given only for firm matches. Expanded clones are given a class, and other clones once, few, many or no size at all.

j_call clone_size v_call d_call cdr3_nt cdr3_aa
TRBJ2-3 . TRBV18 . TGTGCCAGCTCACCAACCGGGGTCCTGGGGAGGCGTACGCAGTATTTT CASSPTGVLGRRTQYF
TRBJ2-1 . TRBV6-5 . TGTGCCAGCAGTTCCGCGGGAAGTGAGCAGTTCTTC CASSSAGSEQFF
TRBJ2-7 . TRBV27 . TGTGCCAGCAGTCCCTCCGGGATATTTTACGAGCAGTACTTC CASSPSGIFYEQYF
TRBJ2-1 . TRBV14 . TGTGCCAGCAGCCAAGAAACTAGTTATGGGGAGCAGTTCTTC CASSQETSYGEQFF
TRBJ2-7 . TRBV11-2 . TGTGCCAGCAGCTTACCACTGTCTTACGAGCAGTACTTC CASSLPLSYEQYF
TRBJ1-5 . TRBV4-1 TRBD1 TGCGCCAGCAGCCAACCTGACAGGGTAAGAGATCAGCCCCAGCATTTT CASSQPDRVRDQPQHF
TRBJ2-1 . TRBV11-3 TRBD2 TGTGCCAGCAGCTTGACTAGCGGGGCATGGTACAATGAGCAGTTCTTC CASSLTSGAWYNEQFF
TRBJ1-2 . TRBV6-1 . TGTGCCAGCAGTGCAGGGGCTAACGCTAACTATGGCTACACCTTC CASSAGANANYGYTF
TRBJ2-7 . TRBV10-3 TRBD2 TGTGCCATCAGTGCCGGAACTAGCGGGACCTTAAACGAGCAGTACTTC CAISAGTSGTLNEQYF
TRBJ1-2 . TRBV11-2 TRBD1 TGTGCCGGCACCAGACAACAGGGGACCCACTATGGCTACACCTTC CAGTRQQGTHYGYTF
TRBJ2-3 . TRBV2 . TGTGCCAGCAGCGAATGGGGGGAAACTAGCACAGATACGCAGTATTTT CASSEWGETSTDTQYF
TRBJ2-3 . TRBV6-1 . TGTGCCAGCGGCAGAACAGATACGCAGTATTTT CASGRTDTQYF
TRBJ1-1 medium-sized TRBV6-1 . TGTGCCAGCAGGACCCCCGCGGGTTTGAACACTGAAGCTTTCTTT CASRTPAGLNTEAFF
TRBJ2-7 . TRBV6-1 TRBD2 TGTGCCAGCAGTGAAGCGTGGCTAGCGGGGGGCTTATCCTACGAGCAGTACTTC CASSEAWLAGGLSYEQYF
TRBJ2-1 . TRBV7-6 . TGTGCCAGCAGCTTAGCGGCGGGCCCCATCTACAATGAGCAGTTCTTC CASSLAAGPIYNEQFF
TRBJ2-2 . TRBV4-2 TRBD2 TGTGCCAGCACCAACCCGGGACTAGCGGGAGGGCCGGTCACCGGGGAGCTGTTTTTT CASTNPGLAGGPVTGELFF
TRBJ2-1 medium-sized TRBV10-2 . TGCGCCAGCAGTGAGGGTGCGGATGAGCAGTTCTTC CASSEGADEQFF
TRBJ2-1 . TRBV5-1 TRBD1 TGCGCCAGCAGCTTATCGGACAGGGTGTACAATGAGCAGTTCTTC CASSLSDRVYNEQFF
TRBJ1-4 . TRBV19 . TGTGCCAGTAATACAGTCTTAATGGAAAAACTGTTTTTT CASNTVLMEKLFF
TRBJ2-2 . TRBV9 . TGTGCCAGCAGCGTAGAGGGACTCACCGGGGAGCTGTTTTTT CASSVEGLTGELFF
TRBJ2-3 . TRBV27 . TGTGCCAGCAGCCCTACCTCGGCAGATACGCAGTATTTT CASSPTSADTQYF
TRBJ2-5 once TRBV5-1 TRBD1 TGCGCCAGCAGCCCAAATACAGGGGGCGGAGAGACCCAGTACTTC CASSPNTGGGETQYF
TRBJ2-5 . TRBV5-4 . TGTGCCAGCAGCTCAAGTCCACTGGCCCAGTACTTC CASSSSPLAQYF
TRBJ1-2 . TRBV5-1 TRBD1 TGCGCCAGCAGCTTGGCCCTCGGACAGGGGGAAGGCTACACCTTC CASSLALGQGEGYTF
TRBJ2-7 once TRBV28 TRBD1 TGTGCCAGCCGTCCTGGGACAGGATCCTACGAGCAGTACTTC CASRPGTGSYEQYF
TRBJ2-5 . TRBV7-8 TRBD1 TGTGCCAGCAGATGGGGGACAGGGCGACAAGAGACCCAGTACTTC CASRWGTGRQETQYF
TRBJ2-7 . TRBV27 . TGTGCCAGCAGTTTGGGGTCGGGGAACGAGCAGTACTTC CASSLGSGNEQYF
TRBJ2-7 . TRBV7-9 . TGTGCCAGCAGCTTAGGACAGAGCTCCTACGAGCAGTACTTC CASSLGQSSYEQYF
TRBJ1-1 . TRBV9 . TGTGCCAGCAGCGTAGTGACAGGTTCCACTGAAGCTTTCTTT CASSVVTGSTEAFF
TRBJ1-1 . TRBV15 . TGTGCCACCAGCGCGGGGATTGGGTCTTTCTTT CATSAGIGSFF
TRBJ2-1 . TRBV5-8 TRBD2 TGTGCCAGCAGCTTGGGACTAGCGGGGTACAATGAGCAGTTCTTC CASSLGLAGYNEQFF
TRBJ1-5 few TRBV19 . TGTGCCAGTAGTCCCCCGGTTGGGAGATATAGCAATCAGCCCCAGCATTTT CASSPPVGRYSNQPQHF
TRBJ1-5 . TRBV6-1 . TGTGCCAGCAGTCCGATAACGGGTCAGCCCCAGCATTTT CASSPITGQPQHF
TRBJ2-3 . TRBV4-1 . TGCGCCAGCAGCCAAGATCTCCGCGAGCAGTATTTT CASSQDLREQYF
TRBJ1-5 . TRBV6-1 . TGTGCCAGCCGGGACTCGGCGGCCCAGCCCCAGCATTTT CASRDSAAQPQHF
TRBJ2-1 once TRBV28 . TGTGCCAGCAGTGTCGCAGGGGGAGGTGAGCAGTTCTTC CASSVAGGGEQFF
TRBJ2-2 few TRBV11-2 TRBD2 TGTGCCAGCAGCTTAGTAGCGGGAGACCTTACCGGGGAGCTGTTTTTT CASSLVAGDLTGELFF
TRBJ2-7 . TRBV11-2 . TGTGCCAGCACCCGGACAGAAAGTTCCCACGAGCAGTACTTC CASTRTESSHEQYF
TRBJ1-3 . TRBV5-1 . TGCGCCAGCAGCTCTGGACATGCAGCACCTGGAAACACCATATATTTT CASSSGHAAPGNTIYF
TRBJ2-1 . TRBV25-1 TRBD2 TGTGCCAGCAGCGTTCGAGCGGGAGGCGGTGAGCAGTTCTTC CASSVRAGGGEQFF
TRBJ2-1 . TRBV10-2 TRBD2 TGCGCCAGCAGTGAACCGGGACTAGCGTTTTACAATGAGCAGTTCTTC CASSEPGLAFYNEQFF
TRBJ2-2 . TRBV2 TRBD1 TGTGCCAGCAGTGAGGACAGGGGGAGGGTCGGGGAGCTGTTTTTT CASSEDRGRVGELFF
TRBJ2-7 . TRBV2 TRBD1 TGTGCCAGCAGCCCCCGAGGGACAGGGGTAACCGAGCAGTACTTC CASSPRGTGVTEQYF